A single sample is the source of the 10 T cell receptor beta chains below, sequenced in a study of Graves' ophthalmopathy and Graves' hyperthyroidism. Using RNA transcripts, the TCR beta CDR3 regions were amplified. First-round RT-PCR with HTBI primers preceded a second-round multiplex PCR. TCRdb used MiXCR to reprocess the multiplex PCR reads, holding one entry per CDR3 protein. The data show around 1.1 million distinct CDR3 sequences, 36% seen once. Sample: peripheral blood or thyroid tissue (not recorded which). The source is an adult man with Graves' hyperthyroidism.

This chain uses TRBV7-6 with TRBJ2-7, with TRBD2 matching over 8 bases. With 1 base clipped from V and 2 bases from J, the junction kept 7 bases outside the gene matches. The germline V gene has CDR1 SGHVS and CDR2 FNYEAQ. The CDR3 runs to 16 residues. The CDR3 loop reads CASSLDPSGWTYEQYF. The CDR3 nucleotides read TGTGCCAGCAGCTTAGACCCTAGCGGGTGGACCTACGAGCAGTACTTC.

The chain has TRBV7-2 and TRBJ1-5; 8 nucleotides match TRBD1. CDR1 is SGHTA and CDR2 is FQGNSA in the germline V gene. This CDR3 contains 17 residues. V lost 6 bases to trimming and J lost 0 bases; unmatched junction nucleotides: 10. CDR3 DNA: TGTGCCAGCAGACCCGGGACAGGATTTTATAGCAATCAGCCCCAGCATTTT. It codes for CASRPGTGFYSNQPQHF.

This clonotype has ten or more counts. The chain has TRBV5-1 and TRBJ1-1, with a tentative D call TRBD1 (5 bases). This CDR3 has 15 amino acids. Germline assignment: CDR1 SGHRS and CDR2 YFSETQ. V was pared by 5 bases and J by 1 base, with 15 bases between. The CDR3 nucleotides read TGCGCCAGCAGGGGGGGTCGAGCAGGGAACACTGAAGCTTTCTTT. Protein sequence: CASRGGRAGNTEAFF. Full variable domain (missing parts from reference TRBV5-1 and TRBJ1-1): KAGVTQTPRYLIKTRGQQVTLSCSPISGHRSVSWYQQTPGQGLQFLFEYFSETQRNKGNFPGRFSGRQFSNSRSEMNVSTLELGDSALYLCASRGGRAGNTEAFFGQGTRLTVV.

This clonotype was recorded many times. The V call is TRBV29-1, the J call TRBJ1-4, with D possibly being TRBD1 (6 bases). The germline gives CDR1 SQVTM, CDR2 ANQGSEA. V gave up 6 bases and J gave up 3 bases, with 14 bases separating them. The CDR3 covers 14 residues. The CDR3 spells CSVALAGANEKLFF. The CDR3 DNA follows: TGCAGCGTCGCCCTCGCAGGGGCTAATGAAAAACTGTTTTTT.

The chain uses TRBV20-1 and TRBJ2-7; 10 positions match TRBD2. This CDR3 has 16 residues. V lost 6 bases and J lost 3; bases outside the gene matches: 14. Germline V gives CDR1 DFQATT, CDR2 SNEGSKA (reference sequence). In DNA, the CDR3 is TGCAGTGCGCCACGGCTAGCGGGAGAAACAGGCTACGAGCAGTACTTC. Its protein product is CSAPRLAGETGYEQYF.

This chain uses TRBV30 with TRBJ1-6; D gene uncertain. This CDR3 has 14 amino acids. V was cut by 2 bases and J by 9 bases, with 14 bases left in between. Germline CDR1 and CDR2: GTSNPN and SVGIG (reference sequence). The CDR3 is CAWSSALSGSPLHF. The CDR3 nucleotides are TGTGCCTGGAGTTCCGCCCTCTCGGGTTCACCCCTCCACTTT.

This clonotype was counted ten times or more. The rearrangement uses TRBV10-3 and TRBJ2-7, with TRBD1 matching 8 bases. The CDR3 runs to 15 residues. Per germline, CDR1 ENHRY and CDR2 SYGVKD. The V and J ends lost 6 bases and 2 bases, in that order; junction bases with no gene match: 9. DNA of the CDR3: TGTGCCATCAGGGACCAGACAGGGGCTGCCTACGAGCAGTACTTC. Amino acids: CAIRDQTGAAYEQYF.

J is TRBJ2-7 and V is TRBV12-3 or TRBV12-4; TRBD2 aligns across 8 bases. The CDR3 consists of 14 residues. The J segment lost 3 bases and the V segment lost 8 bases, leaving 9 bases of the junction unmatched. The CDR3 region is CASRPGGAFYEQYF. CDR3 coding DNA: TGTGCCAGCCGCCCGGGAGGGGCATTCTACGAGCAGTACTTC.

This clonotype was seen ten or more times. Its ends do not fully match the called genes, so a read error is possible. The chain couples TRBV12-3 or TRBV12-4 to TRBJ2-7; 9 bases are a match to TRBD1. The length of the CDR3 is 11 residues. The CDR3 DNA follows: TGTGCCAGCAGTAGAGGACAGGGGCAGGACTTC. Amino acids: CASSRGQGQDF.

Points on this clonotype: One base away lies a much larger clone, so this may be a sequencing read error. The chain employs TRBV29-1 and TRBJ2-7; the D gene is possibly TRBD1 (5 bases). CDR1 is SQVTM and CDR2 is ANQGSEA in the germline V gene. The CDR3 is 10 residues long. Trimming left V 5 bases short and J 8 bases short, with 10 bases between. The CDR3, as DNA: TGCAGCGTTTTAGACAGCAAGCAGTACTTC. Translation: CSVLDSKQYF.